The 15 T cell receptor beta chains below were found in one sample sequenced in a study of cytomegalovirus exposure and HLA in healthy donors. Sequencing used immunoSEQ multiplex PCR; TCRdb keeps in-frame clones, though not all of them. Of 95,000 to 150,000 clones in the sample, roughly 89% are singletons; the top ten hold 1.1%. The material sequenced was PBMCs. Source of these receptors: a woman between 18 and 30 years old in good health and CMV-seronegative.

The chain joins TRBV6-5 to TRBJ2-3; tentatively, D is TRBD2 (7 bases). The CDR3 covers 14 residues. Germline CDR1 is MNHEY and CDR2 is SVGAGI. The V end was cut by 2 bases, the J end by 2 bases, with 8 bases between. The CDR3: CASSYAGATDTQYF. In nucleotides, the CDR3 is TGTGCCAGCAGTTACGCGGGGGCCACAGATACGCAGTATTTT.

The CDR3 bases are TGTGCCAGCTCACCTGGACAGGGCGGATATAATTCACCCCTCCACTTT. Its translation: CASSPGQGGYNSPLHF. This chain uses TRBV18 with TRBJ1-6; 8 positions match TRBD1. The trim removed 3 bases at V and 4 bases at J, leaving 5 bases unmatched. Germline assignment: CDR1 KGHSH and CDR2 LQKENI. The CDR3 is 16 residues long.

The V gene is TRBV5-6, the J gene TRBJ1-1; 7 bases agree with TRBD1. Per the germline V gene, CDR1 is SGHDT and CDR2 is YYEEEE. The V segment lost 2 bases and the J segment 7 bases; nucleotides outside the gene matches: 14. This CDR3 is 16 amino acids long. As DNA, the CDR3 is TGTGCCAGCAGCTTTAGACAGGGCCCCCATCGGGGTGAAGCTTTCTTT. Its protein product is CASSFRQGPHRGEAFF.

This chain uses TRBV30 with TRBJ2-7, with D uncertain. V lost 1 base, J lost 0 bases, and 4 bases lay in between. CDR1 is GTSNPN and CDR2 is SVGIG in the germline V gene (reference sequence). CDR3 length equals 12 residues. In DNA, the CDR3 is TGTGCCTGGAGTGCGTCCTCCTACGAGCAGTACTTC. Protein sequence: CAWSASSYEQYF.

The V call is TRBV19, the J call TRBJ1-4; the D gene is possibly TRBD1 (5 bases). Germline V CDR1 and CDR2: LNHDA, SQIVND (reference sequence). V gave up 10 bases and J gave up 8 bases, with 17 bases separating them. This CDR3 has 13 residues. CDR3 loop: CATRQPREEKLFF. In DNA form, the CDR3 reads TGTGCCACTAGACAGCCCCGGGAGGAAAAACTGTTTTTT.

The genes are TRBV27 and TRBJ2-3; maybe TRBD2 (5 bases). With 2 bases removed from V and 4 bases from J, the gap between germline ends came to 10 bases. This CDR3 is 14 amino acids long. Germline V gene sequence: CDR1 MNHEY, CDR2 SMNVEV (reference sequence). CDR3 sequence reads: CASSLGLAADTQYF. The CDR3 DNA reads as TGTGCCAGCAGTTTAGGTCTAGCCGCAGATACGCAGTATTTT.

This rearrangement joins TRBV11-2 to TRBJ2-7; possibly TRBD1 for D (5 bases). CDR3 size: 13 residues. In germline, CDR1 is SGHAT, CDR2 FQNNGV. Trimming pared 2 bases from V and 3 bases from J, leaving 8 bases between. The CDR3 DNA is TGTGCCAGCAGCTTAAGGGGCGGCTACGAGCAGTACGTC. It encodes CASSLRGGYEQYV.

The gene calls are TRBV27 and TRBJ2-1; D possibly corresponds to TRBD1 (5 bases). Germline-derived CDR1 and CDR2 are MNHEY and SMNVEV (reference sequence). Trimming removed 3 bases from V and 0 bases from J, with 6 bases in between. The CDR3 has 14 amino acids. CDR3 loop: CASSFRGSYNEQFF. CDR3 bases: TGTGCCAGCAGTTTTAGGGGCTCCTACAATGAGCAGTTCTTC.

This clone was seen just once. This chain links TRBV6-1 with TRBJ1-4; D might be TRBD1 (6 bases). The CDR3 has 16 residues. Germline values: CDR1 MNHNS, CDR2 SASEGT. Trimming cost V 2 bases and J 2 bases, with 12 bases left between them. CDR3 DNA sequence: TGTGCCAGCAGTGAAACAGGGCCTCCCACTAATGAAAAACTGTTTTTT. Amino acids: CASSETGPPTNEKLFF.

The rearrangement links TRBV5-1 to TRBJ2-3; D is perhaps TRBD1 (6 bases). V gave up 4 bases and J gave up 0 bases, with 15 bases separating them. Per the germline V gene, CDR1 is SGHRS and CDR2 is YFSETQ. The CDR3 runs to 16 residues. This chain's CDR3 is CASSQHGTTSTDTQYF. CDR3 in DNA: TGCGCCAGCAGCCAGCATGGGACAACTAGCACAGATACGCAGTATTTT.

The V call is TRBV5-1, the J call TRBJ1-1; 10 bases agree with TRBD1. This CDR3 is 14 amino acids long. Germline V lookup: CDR1 SGHRS, CDR2 YFSETQ. V was pared by 4 bases and J by 5 bases, with 5 bases of the junction left unmatched. DNA of the CDR3: TGCGCCAGCAGCGGGGGACAGGGGTGGACTGAAGCTTTCTTT. Protein sequence: CASSGGQGWTEAFF.

The V call is TRBV5-1, the J call TRBJ2-1, with 9 bases matching TRBD1. Germline values: CDR1 SGHRS, CDR2 YFSETQ. V lost 3 bases, J lost 4 bases, and 5 bases stayed unmatched. The CDR3 runs to 15 residues. The CDR3 here is CASSWGDREYNEQFF. CDR3 nucleotides: TGCGCCAGCAGCTGGGGGGACAGGGAGTACAATGAGCAGTTCTTC.

This clone was counted a single time. The V and J genes are TRBV5-1 and TRBJ1-5; 7 bases align to TRBD1. J was trimmed by 6 bases and V by 1 base; bases with no gene match: 4. The CDR3 contains 14 residues. Germline assignment: CDR1 SGHRS and CDR2 YFSETQ. The CDR3 region has the DNA TGCGCCAGCAGCTTGACAGGGGATGGTCAGCCCCAGCATTTT. It specifies CASSLTGDGQPQHF.

The chain carries TRBV5-1 and TRBJ2-1, with 13 bases that match TRBD2. The CDR3 totals 14 residues. V was clipped by 4 bases and J by 8 bases; unmatched bases: 3. CDR1 is SGHRS, CDR2 YFSETQ, per germline. In DNA form, the CDR3 reads TGCGCCAGCAGCATAGGACTAGCGGGGGATGAGCAGTTCTTC. Encoded protein: CASSIGLAGDEQFF. Variable domain in full (rest from reference TRBV5-1 and TRBJ2-1): KAGVTQTPRYLIKTRGQQVTLSCSPISGHRSVSWYQQTPGQGLQFLFEYFSETQRNKGNFPGRFSGRQFSNSRSEMNVSTLELGDSALYLCASSIGLAGDEQFFGPGTRLTVL.

This chain connects TRBV15 to TRBJ1-1; no definite D call. The CDR3 extends over 14 amino acids. Trimming pared 2 bases from V and 0 bases from J, leaving 7 bases between. Germline V gives CDR1 LNHNV, CDR2 YYDKDF (reference sequence). In DNA, the CDR3 is TGTGCCACCAGCAGACAGGCCCTGAACACTGAAGCTTTCTTT. Translation gives CATSRQALNTEAFF.